This T cell receptor beta chain was observed in a study of blood T cells in healthy people across ages. Using a J-beta primer mix together with a sample-barcoded 5' primer, a second PCR was run for about 6 to 11 cycles. In TCRdb, the 5' RACE reads were re-called with MiXCR into one record per CDR3 protein. The repertoire has approximately 1,100,000 distinct CDR3 sequences, less than 50% of them found once; the top ten carry approximately 19%. Many counts were recorded for this clonotype. V shed 4 bases, J shed 1 base, and the junction held 0 bases outside the gene matches. CDR3 length: 13 amino acids. Germline CDR1 reads MNHEY; CDR2 reads SMNVEV (reference sequence).

This chain connects TRBV27 to TRBJ2-5; 7 nucleotides align to TRBD1. Sequencing was performed on blood. The TCR originated in a woman in her fifties or sixties in good health. The CDR3 bases are TGTGCCAGCAGTTGGGACAGCCAAGAGACCCAGTACTTC. This codes for CASSWDSQETQYF.